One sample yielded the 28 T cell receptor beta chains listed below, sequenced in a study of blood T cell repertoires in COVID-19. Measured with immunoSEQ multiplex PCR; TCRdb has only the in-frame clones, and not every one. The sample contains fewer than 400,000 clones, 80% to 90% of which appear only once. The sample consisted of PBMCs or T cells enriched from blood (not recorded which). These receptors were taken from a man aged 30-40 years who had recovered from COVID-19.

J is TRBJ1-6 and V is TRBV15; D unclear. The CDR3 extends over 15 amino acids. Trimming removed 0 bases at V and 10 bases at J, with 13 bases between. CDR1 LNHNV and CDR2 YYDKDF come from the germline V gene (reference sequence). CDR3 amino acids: CATSRESGSSSPLHF. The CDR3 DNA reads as TGTGCCACCAGCAGAGAATCGGGTTCAAGCTCACCCCTCCACTTT.

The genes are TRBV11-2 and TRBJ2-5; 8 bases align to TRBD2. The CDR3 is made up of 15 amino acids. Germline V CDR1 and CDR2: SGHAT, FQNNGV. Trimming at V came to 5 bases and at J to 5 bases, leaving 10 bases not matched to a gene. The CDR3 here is CASSMGLGGVETQYF. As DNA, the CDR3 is TGTGCCAGCAGCATGGGACTAGGGGGGGTGGAGACCCAGTACTTC.

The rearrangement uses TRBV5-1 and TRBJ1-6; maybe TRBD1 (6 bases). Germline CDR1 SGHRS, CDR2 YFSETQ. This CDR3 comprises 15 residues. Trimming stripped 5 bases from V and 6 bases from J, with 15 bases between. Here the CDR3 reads CASRDGQLINSPLHF. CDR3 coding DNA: TGCGCCAGCAGAGATGGACAGCTAATTAATTCACCCCTCCACTTT. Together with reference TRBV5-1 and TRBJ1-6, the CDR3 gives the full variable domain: KAGVTQTPRYLIKTRGQQVTLSCSPISGHRSVSWYQQTPGQGLQFLFEYFSETQRNKGNFPGRFSGRQFSNSRSEMNVSTLELGDSALYLCASRDGQLINSPLHFGNGTRLTVT.

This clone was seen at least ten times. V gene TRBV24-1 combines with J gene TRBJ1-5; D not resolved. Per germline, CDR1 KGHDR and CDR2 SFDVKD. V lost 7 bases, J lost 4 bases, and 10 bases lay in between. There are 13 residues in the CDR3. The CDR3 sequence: CATRPGDNQPQHF. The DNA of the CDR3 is TGTGCCACCAGGCCCGGGGATAATCAGCCCCAGCATTTT.

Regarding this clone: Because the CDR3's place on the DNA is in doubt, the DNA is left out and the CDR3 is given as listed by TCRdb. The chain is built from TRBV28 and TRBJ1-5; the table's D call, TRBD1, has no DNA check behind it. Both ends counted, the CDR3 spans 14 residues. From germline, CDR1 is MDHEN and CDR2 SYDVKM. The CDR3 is CASSPTGPRAPAFF.

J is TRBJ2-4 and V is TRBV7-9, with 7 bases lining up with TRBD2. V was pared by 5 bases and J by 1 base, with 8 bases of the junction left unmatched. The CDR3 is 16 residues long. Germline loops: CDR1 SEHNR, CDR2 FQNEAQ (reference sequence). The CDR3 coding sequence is TGTGCCAGCAGCAAAAGCGGGGTCTTGGCCAAAAACATTCAGTACTTC. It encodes CASSKSGVLAKNIQYF.

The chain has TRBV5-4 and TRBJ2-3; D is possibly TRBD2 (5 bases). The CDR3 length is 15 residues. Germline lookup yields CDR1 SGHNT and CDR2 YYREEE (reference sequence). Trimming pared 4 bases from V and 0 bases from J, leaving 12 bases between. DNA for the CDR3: TGTGCCAGCAGCGTCCTGACGGGGAGCACAGATACGCAGTATTTT. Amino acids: CASSVLTGSTDTQYF. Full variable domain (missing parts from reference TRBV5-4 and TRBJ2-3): ETGVTQSPTHLIKTRGQQVTLRCSSQSGHNTVSWYQQALGQGPQFIFQYYREEENGRGNFPPRFSGLQFPNYSSELNVNALELDDSALYLCASSVLTGSTDTQYFGPGTRLTVL.

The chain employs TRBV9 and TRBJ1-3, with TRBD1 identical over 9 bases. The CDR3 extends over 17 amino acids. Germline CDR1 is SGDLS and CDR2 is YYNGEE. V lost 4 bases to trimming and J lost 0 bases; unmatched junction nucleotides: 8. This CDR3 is CASSPGTGYNSGNTIYF. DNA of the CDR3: TGTGCCAGCAGCCCCGGGACAGGGTACAACTCTGGAAACACCATATATTTT.

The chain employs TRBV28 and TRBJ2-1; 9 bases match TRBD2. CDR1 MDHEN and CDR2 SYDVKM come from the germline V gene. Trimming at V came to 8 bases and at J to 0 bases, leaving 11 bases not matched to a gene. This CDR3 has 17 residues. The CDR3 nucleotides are TGTGCCAGCGTTAGTGGCGGGGGGGCCTCCTCCTACAATGAGCAGTTCTTC. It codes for CASVSGGGASSYNEQFF.

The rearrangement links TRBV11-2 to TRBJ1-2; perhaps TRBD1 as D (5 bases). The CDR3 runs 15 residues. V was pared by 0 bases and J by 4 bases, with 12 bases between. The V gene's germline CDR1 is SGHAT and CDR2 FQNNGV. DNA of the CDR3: TGTGCCAGCAGCTTAGACATGGGGCGCTTCTATGGCTACACCTTC. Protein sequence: CASSLDMGRFYGYTF.

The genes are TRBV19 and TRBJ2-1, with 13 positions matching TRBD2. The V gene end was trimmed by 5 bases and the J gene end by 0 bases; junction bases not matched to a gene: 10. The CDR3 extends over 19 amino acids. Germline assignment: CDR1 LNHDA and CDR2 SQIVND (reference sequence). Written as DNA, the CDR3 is TGTGCCAGTAGTCGCACGACTAGCGGGGGGCTAAGCTCCTACAATGAGCAGTTCTTC. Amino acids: CASSRTTSGGLSSYNEQFF.

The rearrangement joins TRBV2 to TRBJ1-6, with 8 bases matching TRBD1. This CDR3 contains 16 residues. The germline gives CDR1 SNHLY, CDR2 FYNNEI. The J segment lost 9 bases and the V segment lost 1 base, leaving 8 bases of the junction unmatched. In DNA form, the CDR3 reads TGTGCCAGCAGTGAAGAACGGCAGGGGGCGGGTTCACCCCTCCACTTT. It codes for CASSEERQGAGSPLHF.

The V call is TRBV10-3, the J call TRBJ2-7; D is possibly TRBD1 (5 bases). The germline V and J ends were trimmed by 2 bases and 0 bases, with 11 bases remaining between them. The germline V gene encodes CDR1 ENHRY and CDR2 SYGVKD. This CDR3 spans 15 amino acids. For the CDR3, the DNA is TGTGCCATCAGTGAGGACAGCCTAAGCTCCTACGAGCAGTACTTC. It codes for CAISEDSLSSYEQYF.

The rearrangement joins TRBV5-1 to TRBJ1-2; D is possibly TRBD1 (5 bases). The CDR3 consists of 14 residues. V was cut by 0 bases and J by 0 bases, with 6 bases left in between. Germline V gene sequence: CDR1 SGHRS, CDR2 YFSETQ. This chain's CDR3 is CASSLGGPNYGYTF. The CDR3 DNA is TGCGCCAGCAGCTTGGGGGGCCCTAACTATGGCTACACCTTC.

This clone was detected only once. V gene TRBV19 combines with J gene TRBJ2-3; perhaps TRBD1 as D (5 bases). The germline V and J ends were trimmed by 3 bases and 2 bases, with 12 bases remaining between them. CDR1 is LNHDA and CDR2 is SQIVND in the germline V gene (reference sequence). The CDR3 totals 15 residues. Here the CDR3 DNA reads TGTGCCAGTAGTATCGGAACAGGACCCACAGATACGCAGTATTTT. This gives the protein CASSIGTGPTDTQYF.

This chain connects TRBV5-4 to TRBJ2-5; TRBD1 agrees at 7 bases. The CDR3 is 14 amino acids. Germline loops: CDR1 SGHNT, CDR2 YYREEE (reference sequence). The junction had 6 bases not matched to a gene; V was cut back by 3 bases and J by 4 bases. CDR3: CASSWDSSSETQYF. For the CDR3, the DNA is TGTGCCAGCAGCTGGGACAGCTCGTCAGAGACCCAGTACTTC. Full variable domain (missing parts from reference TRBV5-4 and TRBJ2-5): ETGVTQSPTHLIKTRGQQVTLRCSSQSGHNTVSWYQQALGQGPQFIFQYYREEENGRGNFPPRFSGLQFPNYSSELNVNALELDDSALYLCASSWDSSSETQYFGPGTRLLVL.

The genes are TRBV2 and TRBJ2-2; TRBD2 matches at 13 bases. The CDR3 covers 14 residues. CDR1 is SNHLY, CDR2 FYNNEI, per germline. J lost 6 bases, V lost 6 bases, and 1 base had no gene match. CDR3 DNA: TGTGCCAGCAGAGGGACTAGCGGGGCCGGGGAGCTGTTTTTT. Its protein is CASRGTSGAGELFF.

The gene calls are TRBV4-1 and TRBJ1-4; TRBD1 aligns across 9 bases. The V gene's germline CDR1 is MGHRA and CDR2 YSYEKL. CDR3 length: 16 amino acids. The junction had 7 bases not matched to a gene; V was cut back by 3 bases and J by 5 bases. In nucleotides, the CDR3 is TGCGCCAGCAGCCACCTAGGACAGGGGCTCAATGAAAAACTGTTTTTT. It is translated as CASSHLGQGLNEKLFF.

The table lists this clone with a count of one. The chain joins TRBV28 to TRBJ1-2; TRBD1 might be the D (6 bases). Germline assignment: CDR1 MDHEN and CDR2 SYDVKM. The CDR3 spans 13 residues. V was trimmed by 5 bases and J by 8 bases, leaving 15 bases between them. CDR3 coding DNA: TGTGCCAGCAGTGTAGGACAGCCGGTAGGCTACACCTTC. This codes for CASSVGQPVGYTF.

The CDR3 bases are TGTGCCACCAGCAAACAGGACAGGGGTAGTTCACCCCTCCACTTT. This gives the protein CATSKQDRGSSPLHF. This sequence joins TRBV15 and TRBJ1-6; 9 nucleotides align to TRBD1. This CDR3 is built from 15 residues. With 4 bases clipped from V and 9 bases from J, the junction kept 7 bases outside the gene matches. Per the germline V gene, CDR1 is LNHNV and CDR2 is YYDKDF (reference sequence).

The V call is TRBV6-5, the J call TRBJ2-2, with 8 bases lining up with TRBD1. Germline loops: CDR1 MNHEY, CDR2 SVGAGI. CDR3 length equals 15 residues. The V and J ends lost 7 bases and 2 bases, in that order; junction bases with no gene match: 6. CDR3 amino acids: CASKPGQANTGELFF. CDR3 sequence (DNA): TGTGCCAGCAAACCGGGACAGGCTAACACCGGGGAGCTGTTTTTT.

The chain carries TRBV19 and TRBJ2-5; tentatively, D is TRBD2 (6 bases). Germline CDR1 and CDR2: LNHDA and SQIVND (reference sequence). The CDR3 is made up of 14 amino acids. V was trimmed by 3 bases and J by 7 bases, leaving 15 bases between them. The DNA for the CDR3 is TGTGCCAGTAGTATGTTGGACTACCCCAGGACCCAGTACTTC. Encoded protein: CASSMLDYPRTQYF.

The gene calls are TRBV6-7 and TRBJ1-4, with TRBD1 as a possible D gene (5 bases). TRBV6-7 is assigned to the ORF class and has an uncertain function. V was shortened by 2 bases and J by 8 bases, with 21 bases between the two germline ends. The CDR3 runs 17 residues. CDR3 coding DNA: TGTGCCAGCAGTTACATACTCCTCAGGGTGCCCTGGGAAAAACTGTTTTTT. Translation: CASSYILLRVPWEKLFF.

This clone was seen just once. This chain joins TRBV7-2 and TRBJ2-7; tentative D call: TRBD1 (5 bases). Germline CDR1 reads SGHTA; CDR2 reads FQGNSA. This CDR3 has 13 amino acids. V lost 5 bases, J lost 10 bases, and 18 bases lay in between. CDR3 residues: CASSLGQGRFQYF. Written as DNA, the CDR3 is TGTGCCAGCAGCCTGGGGCAGGGAAGATTCCAGTACTTC.

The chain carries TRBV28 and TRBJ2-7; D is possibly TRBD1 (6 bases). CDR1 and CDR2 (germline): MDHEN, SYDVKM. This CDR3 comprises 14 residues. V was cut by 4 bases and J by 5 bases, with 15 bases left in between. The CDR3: CASSSSGVVDEQYF. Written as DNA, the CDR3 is TGTGCCAGCAGTTCCTCAGGGGTGGTTGACGAGCAGTACTTC.

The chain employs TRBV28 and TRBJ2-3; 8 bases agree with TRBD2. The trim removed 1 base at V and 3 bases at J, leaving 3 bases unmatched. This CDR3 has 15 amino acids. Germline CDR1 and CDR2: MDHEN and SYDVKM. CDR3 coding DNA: TGTGCCAGCAGTTTATCGGGGGGGCCGACAGATACGCAGTATTTT. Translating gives CASSLSGGPTDTQYF.

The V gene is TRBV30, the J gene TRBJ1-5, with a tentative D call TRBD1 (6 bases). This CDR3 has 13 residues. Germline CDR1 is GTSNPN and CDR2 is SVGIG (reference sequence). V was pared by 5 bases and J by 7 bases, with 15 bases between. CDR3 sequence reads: CAWGTQAIQPQHF. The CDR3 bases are TGTGCCTGGGGGACACAGGCGATACAGCCCCAGCATTTT.

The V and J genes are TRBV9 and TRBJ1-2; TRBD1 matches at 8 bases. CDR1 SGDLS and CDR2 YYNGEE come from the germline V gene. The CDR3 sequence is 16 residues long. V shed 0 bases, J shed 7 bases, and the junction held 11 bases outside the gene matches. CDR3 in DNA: TGTGCCAGCAGCGTAGACCAAGGGCAGGGGGCGATTGGCTACACCTTC. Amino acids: CASSVDQGQGAIGYTF. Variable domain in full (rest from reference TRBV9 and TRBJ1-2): DSGVTQTPKHLITATGQRVTLRCSPRSGDLSVYWYQQSLDQGLQFLIQYYNGEERAKGNILERFSAQQFPDLHSELNLSSLELGDSALYFCASSVDQGQGAIGYTFGSGTRLTVV.